The T cell receptor beta chain described here comes from a study of blood T cell repertoires in COVID-19. CDR3 length: 13 amino acids. V was cut by 5 bases and J by 3 bases, with 11 bases left in between. The germline CDR1 and CDR2 sequences are MNHEY and SMNVEV (reference sequence). Profiled with immunoSEQ multiplex PCR; TCRdb holds only in-frame clones, not every one. The table includes approximately 180,000 clones, less than 90% detected once. Assignments of participants to cohorts depended upon their own reported clinical history. The sample taken for sequencing was PBMCs or T cells enriched from blood (not recorded which). This rearrangement joins TRBV27 to TRBJ2-7; D is perhaps TRBD1 (6 bases). This TCR was sampled from a human donor with acute COVID-19. The donor label of this sample is uncertain. As DNA, the CDR3 is TGTGCCAGCAGTGGTGGGACAAACTACGAGCAGTACTTC. This encodes CASSGGTNYEQYF.